This is a list of T cell receptor beta chains from one sample in a study of regulatory T cells in long-lasting Graves disease. TCRdb passed the multiplex PCR reads through MiXCR, listing each CDR3 protein once. Of under 400,000 distinct CDR3 sequences listed, 16% were seen once; the top ten hold less than 35%. These records were also assigned to another study, of T cells in Graves' hyperthyroidism and ophthalmopathy.

The material was peripheral blood mononuclear cells (PBMCs), obtained at new diagnosis, from a patient treated with antithyroid drugs. These receptors were collected from a middle-aged man with Graves disease. CDR3s include the opening cysteine and the closing phenylalanine or tryptophan. The order of the fields is J gene, D gene, clone size, V gene, CDR3 DNA, CDR3 protein. D genes are given only for firm matches. Not every row has a clone size; where given, it reads once, few, many or a size class.

>TRBJ2-7|-|few|TRBV15
TGTGCCACCAGCAGAGCGCAGGGGGGCCCCGAGCAGTACTTC
CATSRAQGGPEQYF
>TRBJ2-1|TRBD2|many|TRBV20-1
TGCAGTGCTGCCGGGACGCTTCTAGCGGCACCATCCTACAATGAGCAGTTCTTC
CSAAGTLLAAPSYNEQFF
>TRBJ1-4|TRBD1|-|TRBV25-1
TGTGCCAGCAGTGGTCCGGACAGGAGGAATGAAAAACTGTTTTTT
CASSGPDRRNEKLFF
>TRBJ2-5|-|few|TRBV7-2
TGTGCCAGCAGCTTTGCCCCAGGGGAAGAGACCCAGTACTTC
CASSFAPGEETQYF
>TRBJ2-1|-|many|TRBV6-1
TGTGCCAGCAGGAGAGAGACGGAAAATGAGCAGTTCTTC
CASRRETENEQFF
>TRBJ2-3|TRBD1|few|TRBV29-1
TGCAGCGTTCAGGGGGCGGGCACAGATACGCAGTATTTT
CSVQGAGTDTQYF
>TRBJ2-3|TRBD2|many|TRBV2
TGTGCCAGCCGTTACCGGGACTACCCTACAGATACGCAGTATTTT
CASRYRDYPTDTQYF
>TRBJ1-6|-|many|TRBV6-1
TGTGCCAGCAGCGAGAATGACGAAAATTCACCCCTCCACTTT
CASSENDENSPLHF
>TRBJ1-1|-|many|TRBV5-1
TGCGCCAGCAGCTTGGAGGGTCTGAACACTGAAGCTTTCTTT
CASSLEGLNTEAFF
>TRBJ2-1|-|-|TRBV3-1
TGTGCCAGCAGCCAAGATTTCAGCTCCTACAATGAGCAGTTCTTC
CASSQDFSSYNEQFF